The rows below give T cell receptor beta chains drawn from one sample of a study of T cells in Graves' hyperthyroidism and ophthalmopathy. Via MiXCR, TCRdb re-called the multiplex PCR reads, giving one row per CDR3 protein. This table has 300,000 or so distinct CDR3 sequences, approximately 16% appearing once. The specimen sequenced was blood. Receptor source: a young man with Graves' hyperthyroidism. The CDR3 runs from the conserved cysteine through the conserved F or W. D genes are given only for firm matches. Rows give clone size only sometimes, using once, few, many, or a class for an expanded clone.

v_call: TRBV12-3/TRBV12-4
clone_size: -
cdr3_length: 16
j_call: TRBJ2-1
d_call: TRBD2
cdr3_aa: CASSSRTSGSSRGQFF
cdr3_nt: TGTGCCAGCAGTTCTAGGACTAGCGGGAGCAGTCGCGGGCAGTTCTTC

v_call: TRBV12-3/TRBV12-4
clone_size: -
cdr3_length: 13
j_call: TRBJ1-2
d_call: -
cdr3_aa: CASSFGPRYGYTF
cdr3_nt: TGTGCCAGCAGTTTCGGGCCTCGCTATGGCTACACCTTC

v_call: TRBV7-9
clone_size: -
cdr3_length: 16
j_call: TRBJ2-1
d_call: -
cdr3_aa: CASSSRLDKPYNEQFF
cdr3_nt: TGTGCCAGCAGCTCCAGGTTGGACAAACCCTACAATGAGCAGTTCTTC

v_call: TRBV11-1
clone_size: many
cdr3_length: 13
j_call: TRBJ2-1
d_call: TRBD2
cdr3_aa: CASRLAGRDEQFF
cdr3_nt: TGTGCCAGCCGACTAGCGGGAAGGGATGAGCAGTTCTTC

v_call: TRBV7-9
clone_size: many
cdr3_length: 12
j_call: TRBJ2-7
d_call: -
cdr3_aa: CASSSVGYEQYF
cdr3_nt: TGTGCCAGCAGCTCAGTAGGCTACGAGCAGTACTTC

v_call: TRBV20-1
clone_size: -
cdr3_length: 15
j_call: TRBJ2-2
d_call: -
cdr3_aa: CSAKLLARNTGELFF
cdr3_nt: TGCAGTGCTAAGTTGTTGGCTAGAAACACCGGGGAGCTGTTTTTT

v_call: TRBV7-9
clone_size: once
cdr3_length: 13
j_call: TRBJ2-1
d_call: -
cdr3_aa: CASSFNDGNEQFF
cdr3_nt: TGTGCCAGCAGCTTTAACGACGGAAATGAGCAGTTCTTC

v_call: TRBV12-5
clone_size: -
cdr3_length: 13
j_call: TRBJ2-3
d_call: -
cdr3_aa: CASGFSTGGTQYF
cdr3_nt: TGTGCTAGTGGTTTCTCGACAGGCGGTACGCAGTATTTT

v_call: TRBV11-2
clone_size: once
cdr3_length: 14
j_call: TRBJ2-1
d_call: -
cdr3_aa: CASSSFSANNEQFF
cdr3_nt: TGTGCCAGCAGCTCGTTTAGCGCGAACAATGAGCAGTTCTTC

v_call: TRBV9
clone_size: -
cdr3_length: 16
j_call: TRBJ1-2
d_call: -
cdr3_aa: CASSVERGISDYGYTF
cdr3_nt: TGTGCCAGCAGCGTTGAAAGGGGAATATCCGACTATGGCTACACCTTC

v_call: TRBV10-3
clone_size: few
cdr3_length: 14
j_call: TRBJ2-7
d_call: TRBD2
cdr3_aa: CAISDRGGAYEQYF
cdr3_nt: TGTGCCATCAGTGACCGGGGGGGTGCCTACGAGCAGTACTTC

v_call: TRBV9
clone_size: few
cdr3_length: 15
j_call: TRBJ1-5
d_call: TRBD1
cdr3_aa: CASSSGTGRNQPQHF
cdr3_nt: TGTGCCAGCAGCTCCGGGACAGGGCGCAATCAGCCCCAGCATTTT

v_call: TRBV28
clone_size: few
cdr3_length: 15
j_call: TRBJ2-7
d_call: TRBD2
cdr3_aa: CASRTPRTRDYEQYF
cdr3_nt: TGTGCCAGCAGAACCCCCCGGACTAGAGACTACGAGCAGTACTTC

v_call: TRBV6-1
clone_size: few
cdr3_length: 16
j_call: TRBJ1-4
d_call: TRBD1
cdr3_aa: CASRHQDRGANEKLFF
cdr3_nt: TGTGCCAGCAGGCACCAAGACAGGGGGGCTAATGAAAAACTGTTTTTT

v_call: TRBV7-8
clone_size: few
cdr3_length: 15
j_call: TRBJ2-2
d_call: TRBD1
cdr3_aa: CASSLGTGSSGELFF
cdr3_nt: TGTGCCAGCAGCTTAGGGACAGGGTCCAGCGGGGAGCTGTTTTTT

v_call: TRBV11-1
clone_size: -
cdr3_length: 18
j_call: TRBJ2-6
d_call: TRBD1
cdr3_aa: CASSPRTGGFSGANVLTF
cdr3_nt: TGTGCCAGCAGCCCGAGGACAGGGGGTTTCTCTGGGGCCAACGTCCTGACTTTC

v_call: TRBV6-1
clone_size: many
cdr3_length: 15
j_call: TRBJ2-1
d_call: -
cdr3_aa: CASSRTGDSYNEQFF
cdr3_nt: TGTGCCAGCAGCCGCACAGGTGACAGCTACAATGAGCAGTTCTTC

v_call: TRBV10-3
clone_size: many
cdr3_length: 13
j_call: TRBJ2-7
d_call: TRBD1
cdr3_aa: CAIGTGEAFEQYF
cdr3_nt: TGTGCCATCGGGACAGGGGAGGCTTTCGAGCAGTACTTC

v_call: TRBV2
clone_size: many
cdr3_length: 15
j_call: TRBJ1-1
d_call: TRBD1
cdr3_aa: CASKGTGGLNTEAFF
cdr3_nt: TGTGCCAGCAAGGGGACAGGGGGTTTGAACACTGAAGCTTTCTTT

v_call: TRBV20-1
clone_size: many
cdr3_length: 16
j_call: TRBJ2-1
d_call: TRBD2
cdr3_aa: CSARQREGQGGDEQFF
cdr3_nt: TGCAGTGCTAGACAGCGGGAGGGCCAAGGGGGCGATGAGCAGTTCTTC

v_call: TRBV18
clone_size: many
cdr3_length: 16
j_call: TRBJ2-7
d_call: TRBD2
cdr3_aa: CASSPPGAGPSYEQYF
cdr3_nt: TGTGCCAGCTCACCACCGGGAGCGGGACCCTCCTACGAGCAGTACTTC

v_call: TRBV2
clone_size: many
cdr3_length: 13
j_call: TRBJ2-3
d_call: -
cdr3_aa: CAKGTADGYTQYF
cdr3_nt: TGTGCCAAAGGGACGGCGGATGGATATACGCAGTATTTT

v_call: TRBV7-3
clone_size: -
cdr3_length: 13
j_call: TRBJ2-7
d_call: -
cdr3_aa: CASSPGAGNEQYF
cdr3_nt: TGTGCCAGCAGCCCCGGGGCCGGGAACGAGCAGTACTTC

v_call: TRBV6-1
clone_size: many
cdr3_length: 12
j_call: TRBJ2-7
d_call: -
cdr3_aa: CASNKAQSEQYF
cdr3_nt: TGTGCCAGCAACAAGGCGCAGAGCGAGCAGTACTTC

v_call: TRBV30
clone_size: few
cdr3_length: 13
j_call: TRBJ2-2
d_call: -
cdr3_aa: CASSPGVTGELFF
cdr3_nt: TGTGCCTCTTCCCCAGGGGTCACCGGGGAGCTGTTTTTT

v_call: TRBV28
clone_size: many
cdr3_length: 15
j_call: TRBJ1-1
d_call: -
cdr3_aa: CASSTSQTGNTEAFF
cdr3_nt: TGTGCCAGCAGTACCAGCCAGACAGGGAACACTGAAGCTTTCTTT

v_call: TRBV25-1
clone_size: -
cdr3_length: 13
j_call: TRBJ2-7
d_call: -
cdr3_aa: CASSEYGIDEQYF
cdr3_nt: TGTGCCAGCAGTGAATATGGTATAGACGAGCAGTACTTC

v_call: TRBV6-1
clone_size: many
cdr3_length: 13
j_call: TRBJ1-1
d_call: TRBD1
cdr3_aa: CASRDRDNTEAFF
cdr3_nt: TGTGCCAGCAGGGACAGGGATAACACTGAAGCTTTCTTT

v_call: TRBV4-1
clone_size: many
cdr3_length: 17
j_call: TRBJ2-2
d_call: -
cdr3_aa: CASSQRGGSLVTGELFF
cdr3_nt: TGCGCCAGCAGCCAAAGAGGGGGGAGCTTGGTCACCGGGGAGCTGTTTTTT

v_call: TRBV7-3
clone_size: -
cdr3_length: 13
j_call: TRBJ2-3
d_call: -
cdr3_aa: CASSPTYTDTQYF
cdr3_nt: TGTGCCAGCAGTCCCACTTATACCGATACGCAGTATTTT

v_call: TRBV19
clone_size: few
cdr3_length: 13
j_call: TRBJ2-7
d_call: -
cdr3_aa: CASSTGTLNEQYF
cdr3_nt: TGTGCCAGTAGTACGGGAACTCTGAACGAGCAGTACTTC

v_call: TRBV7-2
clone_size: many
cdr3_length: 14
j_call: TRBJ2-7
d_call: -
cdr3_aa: CASSSTGSPYEQYF
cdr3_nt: TGTGCCAGCAGCTCGACAGGATCCCCCTACGAGCAGTACTTC

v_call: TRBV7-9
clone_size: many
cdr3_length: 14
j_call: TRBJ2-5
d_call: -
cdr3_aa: CASSLAGLQETQYF
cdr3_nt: TGTGCCAGCAGCTTAGCAGGTCTCCAAGAGACCCAGTACTTC

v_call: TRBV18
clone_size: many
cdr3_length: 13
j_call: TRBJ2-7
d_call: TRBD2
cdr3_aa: CASSLGLDYEQYF
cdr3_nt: TGTGCCAGCTCTCTGGGACTAGACTACGAGCAGTACTTC

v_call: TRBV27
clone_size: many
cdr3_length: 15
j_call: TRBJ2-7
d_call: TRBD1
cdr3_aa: CASSLTGASSYEQYF
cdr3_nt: TGTGCCAGCAGTTTGACAGGGGCCAGCTCCTACGAGCAGTACTTC

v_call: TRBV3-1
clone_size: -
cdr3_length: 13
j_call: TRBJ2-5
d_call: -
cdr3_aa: CASSTGQFQAQYF
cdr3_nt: TGTGCCAGCAGCACCGGACAGTTCCAGGCCCAGTACTTC

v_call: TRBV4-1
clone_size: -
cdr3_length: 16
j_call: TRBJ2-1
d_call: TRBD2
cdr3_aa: CASSFPSGSAYNEQFF
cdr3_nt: TGCGCCAGCAGCTTTCCAAGCGGGAGCGCTTACAATGAGCAGTTCTTC

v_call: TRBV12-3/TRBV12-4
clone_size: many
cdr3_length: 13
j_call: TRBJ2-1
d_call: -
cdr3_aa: CASSPGRVSEQFF
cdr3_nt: TGTGCCAGCAGCCCGGGCCGGGTATCTGAGCAGTTCTTC

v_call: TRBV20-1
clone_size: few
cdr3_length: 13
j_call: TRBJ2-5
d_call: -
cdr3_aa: CSATGLDQETQYF
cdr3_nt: TGCAGTGCTACAGGGCTTGACCAAGAGACCCAGTACTTC

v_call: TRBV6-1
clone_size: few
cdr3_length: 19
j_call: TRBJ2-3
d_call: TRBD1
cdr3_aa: CASSLRGLATGAIADTQYF
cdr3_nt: TGTGCCAGCAGTCTCCGGGGGTTGGCGACAGGGGCGATTGCAGATACGCAGTATTTT

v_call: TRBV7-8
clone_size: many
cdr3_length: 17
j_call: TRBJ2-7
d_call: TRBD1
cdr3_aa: CASSRAPKGGLIYEQYF
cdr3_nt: TGTGCCAGCTCCCGAGCCCCTAAAGGGGGCCTTATCTACGAGCAGTACTTC

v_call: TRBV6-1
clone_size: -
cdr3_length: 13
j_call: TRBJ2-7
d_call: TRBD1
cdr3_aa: CASRRQGVYEQYF
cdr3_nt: TGTGCCAGCAGGCGACAGGGAGTCTACGAGCAGTACTTC

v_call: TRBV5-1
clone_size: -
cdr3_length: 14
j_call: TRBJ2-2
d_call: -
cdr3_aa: CASSFELATGELFF
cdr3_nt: TGCGCCAGCAGCTTTGAGCTAGCAACCGGGGAGCTGTTTTTT

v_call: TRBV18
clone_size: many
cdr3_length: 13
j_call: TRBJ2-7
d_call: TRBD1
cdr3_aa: CASLRDSHREQYF
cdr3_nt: TGTGCCAGCCTCCGGGACAGTCACCGCGAGCAGTACTTC

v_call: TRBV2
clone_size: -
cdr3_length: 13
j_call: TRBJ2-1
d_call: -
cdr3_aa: CASRGDTYNEQFF
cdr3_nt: TGTGCCAGCAGGGGTGACACTTACAATGAGCAGTTCTTC

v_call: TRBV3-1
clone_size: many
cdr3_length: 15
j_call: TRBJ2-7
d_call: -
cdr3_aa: CASSQAPYSRHEQYF
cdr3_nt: TGTGCCAGCAGCCAAGCACCATACAGTCGCCACGAGCAGTACTTC

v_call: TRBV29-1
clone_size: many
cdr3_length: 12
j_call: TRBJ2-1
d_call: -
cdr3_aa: CSVEGDYNEQFF
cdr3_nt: TGCAGCGTTGAAGGAGACTACAATGAGCAGTTCTTC

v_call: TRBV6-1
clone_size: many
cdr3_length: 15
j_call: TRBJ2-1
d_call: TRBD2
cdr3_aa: CASSEFAGGSNEQFF
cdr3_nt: TGTGCCAGCAGTGAATTTGCGGGAGGGTCCAATGAGCAGTTCTTC

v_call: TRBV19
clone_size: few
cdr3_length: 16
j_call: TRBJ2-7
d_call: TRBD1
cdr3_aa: CASSIAFTGGPYEQYF
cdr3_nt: TGTGCCAGTAGTATAGCTTTTACAGGGGGTCCCTACGAGCAGTACTTC

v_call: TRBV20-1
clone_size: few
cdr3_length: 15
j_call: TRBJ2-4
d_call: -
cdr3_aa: CSAPGDALAKNIQYF
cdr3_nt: TGCAGTGCTCCGGGGGATGCCTTAGCCAAAAACATTCAGTACTTC

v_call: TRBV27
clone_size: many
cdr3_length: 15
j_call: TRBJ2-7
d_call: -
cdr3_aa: CASSLLYRDGNEQYF
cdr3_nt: TGTGCCAGCAGTTTATTGTACAGGGACGGTAACGAGCAGTACTTC

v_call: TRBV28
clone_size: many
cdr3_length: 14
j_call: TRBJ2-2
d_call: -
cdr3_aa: CASSPGHETGELFF
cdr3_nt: TGTGCCAGCAGTCCCGGACACGAGACCGGGGAGCTGTTTTTT

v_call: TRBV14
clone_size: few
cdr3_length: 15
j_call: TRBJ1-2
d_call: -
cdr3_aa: CASSQAGASNYGYTF
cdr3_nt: TGTGCCAGCAGCCAAGCGGGGGCGTCTAACTATGGCTACACCTTC

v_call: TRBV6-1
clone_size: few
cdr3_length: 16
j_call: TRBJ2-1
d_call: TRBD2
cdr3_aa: CASSDRLAGPVSEQFF
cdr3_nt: TGTGCCAGCAGCGACCGCCTAGCGGGACCGGTGAGTGAGCAGTTCTTC

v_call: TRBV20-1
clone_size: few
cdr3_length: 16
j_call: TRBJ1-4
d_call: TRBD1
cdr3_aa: CSARDRTRGRYGKLFF
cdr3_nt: TGCAGTGCTAGAGATCGGACGAGGGGGCGGTACGGAAAACTGTTTTTT

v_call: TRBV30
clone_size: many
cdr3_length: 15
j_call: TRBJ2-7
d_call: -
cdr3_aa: CAWGVSHRGTYEQYF
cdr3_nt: TGTGCCTGGGGGGTTAGTCACAGAGGCACCTACGAGCAGTACTTC

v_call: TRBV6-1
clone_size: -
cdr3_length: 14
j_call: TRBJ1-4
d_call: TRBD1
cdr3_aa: CASGLQGRSEKLFF
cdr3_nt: TGTGCCAGCGGGCTACAGGGGCGGAGTGAAAAACTGTTTTTT